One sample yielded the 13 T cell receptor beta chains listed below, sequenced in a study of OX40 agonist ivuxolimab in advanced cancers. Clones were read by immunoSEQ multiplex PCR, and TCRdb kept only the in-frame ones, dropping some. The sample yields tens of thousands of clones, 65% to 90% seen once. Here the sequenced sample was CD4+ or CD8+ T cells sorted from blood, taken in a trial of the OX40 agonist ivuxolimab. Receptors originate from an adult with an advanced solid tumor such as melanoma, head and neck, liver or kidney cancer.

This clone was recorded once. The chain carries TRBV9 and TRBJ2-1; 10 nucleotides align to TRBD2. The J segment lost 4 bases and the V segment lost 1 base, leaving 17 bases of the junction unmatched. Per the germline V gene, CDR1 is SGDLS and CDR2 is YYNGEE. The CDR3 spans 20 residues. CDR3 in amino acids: CASSVRGASGRPHPYNEQFF. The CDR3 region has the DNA TGTGCCAGCAGCGTAAGGGGTGCTAGCGGGAGACCCCATCCTTACAATGAGCAGTTCTTC.

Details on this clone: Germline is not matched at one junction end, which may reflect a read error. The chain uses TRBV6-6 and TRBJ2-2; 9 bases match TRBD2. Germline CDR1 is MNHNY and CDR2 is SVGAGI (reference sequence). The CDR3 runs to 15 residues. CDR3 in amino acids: CASTLGLANTGELFF. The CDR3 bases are TGTGCCAGCACTTTAGGACTAGCGAATACCGGGGAGCTGTTTTTT.

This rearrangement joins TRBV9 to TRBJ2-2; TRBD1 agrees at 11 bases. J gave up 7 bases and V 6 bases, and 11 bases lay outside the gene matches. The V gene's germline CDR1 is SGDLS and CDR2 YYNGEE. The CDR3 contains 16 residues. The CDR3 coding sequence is TGTGCCAGCACCCGCCGCGGGACAGGGGGGGTCGGGGAGCTGTTTTTT. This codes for CASTRRGTGGVGELFF.

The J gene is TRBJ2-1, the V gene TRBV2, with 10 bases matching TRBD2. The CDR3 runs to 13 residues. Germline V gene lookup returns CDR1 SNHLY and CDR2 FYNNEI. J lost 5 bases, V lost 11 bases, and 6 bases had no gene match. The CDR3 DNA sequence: TGTGCCGGTACTAGCGGGATGAACAATGAGCAGTTCTTC. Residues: CAGTSGMNNEQFF.

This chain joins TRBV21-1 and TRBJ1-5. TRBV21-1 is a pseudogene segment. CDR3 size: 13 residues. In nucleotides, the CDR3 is TGTGCCAGCAGCACCCGGAGCAATCAGCCCCAGCATTTT. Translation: CASSTRSNQPQHF.

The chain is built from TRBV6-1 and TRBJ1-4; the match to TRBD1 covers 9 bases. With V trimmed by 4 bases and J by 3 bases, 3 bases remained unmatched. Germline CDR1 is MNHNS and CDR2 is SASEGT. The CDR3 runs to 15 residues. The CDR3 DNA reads TGTGCCAGCAGTGCGTGGACAGGGGCTAATGAAAAACTGTTTTTT. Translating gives CASSAWTGANEKLFF.

CDR3 coding DNA: TGTGCCAGCAGCTTAAGCGGACCCGACTACAATGAGCAGTTCTTC. It translates to CASSLSGPDYNEQFF. The V gene is TRBV7-8, the J gene TRBJ2-1, with TRBD2 as a possible D gene (5 bases). Germline V lookup: CDR1 SGHVS, CDR2 FQNEAQ. V was pared by 2 bases and J by 3 bases, with 11 bases between. The CDR3 has 15 residues.

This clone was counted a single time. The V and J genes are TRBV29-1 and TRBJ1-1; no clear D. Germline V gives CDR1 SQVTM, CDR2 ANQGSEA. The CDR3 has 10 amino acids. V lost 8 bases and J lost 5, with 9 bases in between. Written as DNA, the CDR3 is TGCAGCACTAGGGTGACTGAAGCTTTCTTT. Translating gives CSTRVTEAFF.

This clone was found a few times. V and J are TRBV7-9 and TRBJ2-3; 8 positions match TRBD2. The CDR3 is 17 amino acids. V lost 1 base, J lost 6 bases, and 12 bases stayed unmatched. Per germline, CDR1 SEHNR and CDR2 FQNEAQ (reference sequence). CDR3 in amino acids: CASSLGAGTRGADTQYF. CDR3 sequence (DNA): TGTGCCAGCAGCTTAGGGGCCGGGACTAGGGGTGCGGATACGCAGTATTTT.

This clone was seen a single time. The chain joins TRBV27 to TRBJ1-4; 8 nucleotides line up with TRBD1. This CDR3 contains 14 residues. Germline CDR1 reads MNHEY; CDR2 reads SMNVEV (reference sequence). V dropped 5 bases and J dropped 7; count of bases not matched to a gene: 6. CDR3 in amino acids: CASSNSGGGEKLFF. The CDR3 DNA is TGTGCCAGCAGTAATTCAGGGGGCGGTGAAAAACTGTTTTTT.

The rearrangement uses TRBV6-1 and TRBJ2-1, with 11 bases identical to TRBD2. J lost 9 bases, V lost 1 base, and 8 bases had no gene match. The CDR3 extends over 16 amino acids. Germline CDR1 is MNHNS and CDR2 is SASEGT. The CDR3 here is CASSEGGSGRATEQFF. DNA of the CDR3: TGTGCCAGCAGTGAAGGTGGTAGCGGGAGGGCTACTGAGCAGTTCTTC.

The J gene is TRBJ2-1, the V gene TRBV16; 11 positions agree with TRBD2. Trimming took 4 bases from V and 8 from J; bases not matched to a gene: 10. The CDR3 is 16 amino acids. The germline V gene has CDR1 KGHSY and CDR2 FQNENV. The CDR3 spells CASSPRLAGGWDEQFF. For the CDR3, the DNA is TGTGCCAGCAGCCCCAGGCTAGCGGGAGGTTGGGATGAGCAGTTCTTC.

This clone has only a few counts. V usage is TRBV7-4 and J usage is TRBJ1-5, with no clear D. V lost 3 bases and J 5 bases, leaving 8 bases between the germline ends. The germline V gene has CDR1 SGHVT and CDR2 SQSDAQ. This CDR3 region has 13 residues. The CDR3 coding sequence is TGTGCCAGCAGCTTGAATGTGGATCAGCCCCAGCATTTT. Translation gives CASSLNVDQPQHF.